The 27 T cell receptor beta chains in this list originate from one sample, sequenced in a study of T cells in Graves' hyperthyroidism and ophthalmopathy. From RNA transcripts, TCR beta CDR3 regions were amplified. The HTBI set primed first-round TCR CDR3 RT-PCR. TCRdb processed the multiplex PCR reads anew with MiXCR; each CDR3 protein has one entry. The sample yields around 270,000 distinct CDR3 sequences, approximately 18% seen once. The sequenced material came from blood. These receptors originate from a man aged 45-65 years with Graves' ophthalmopathy.

There are many counts of this clonotype. The V call is TRBV2, the J call TRBJ2-3, with a tentative D call TRBD1 (5 bases). The CDR3 sequence is 13 residues long. Trimming stripped 7 bases from V and 4 bases from J, with 12 bases between. Germline V lookup: CDR1 SNHLY, CDR2 FYNNEI. CDR3 sequence reads: CASKGIRSDTQYF. DNA for the CDR3: TGTGCCAGCAAGGGGATTCGGTCAGATACGCAGTATTTT.

The rearrangement joins TRBV19 to TRBJ2-5; D not certain. CDR1 and CDR2 (germline): LNHDA, SQIVND (reference sequence). V was trimmed by 7 bases and J by 4 bases, leaving 7 bases between them. The CDR3 is 11 amino acids. In nucleotides, the CDR3 is TGTGCCAGTACCGATTCAGAGACCCAGTACTTC. It codes for CASTDSETQYF.

There are many counts of this clonotype. The chain couples TRBV5-1 to TRBJ2-3, with 7 bases lining up with TRBD2. CDR1 is SGHRS, CDR2 YFSETQ, per germline. V lost 4 bases, J lost 2 bases, and 1 base stayed unmatched. The CDR3 runs to 13 residues. The DNA of the CDR3 is TGCGCCAGCAGCCGGGACTACACAGATACGCAGTATTTT. As protein: CASSRDYTDTQYF.

This clonotype was recorded a few times. V gene TRBV2 combines with J gene TRBJ2-2; the match to TRBD2 covers 11 bases. The CDR3 loop spans 18 amino acids. Germline-derived CDR1 and CDR2 are SNHLY and FYNNEI. J gave up 6 bases and V 1 base, and 10 bases lay outside the gene matches. CDR3 in amino acids: CASSEGLLAGVHPGELFF. The CDR3 bases are TGTGCCAGCAGTGAAGGTTTACTAGCGGGAGTTCACCCCGGGGAGCTGTTTTTT.

V and J are TRBV28 and TRBJ2-2, with TRBD1 identical over 9 bases. This CDR3 is 15 amino acids long. Germline V gives CDR1 MDHEN, CDR2 SYDVKM. J gave up 6 bases and V 5 bases, and 7 bases lay outside the gene matches. CDR3 sequence: CASSPTGGGSGELFF. The CDR3 DNA reads as TGTGCCAGCAGTCCCACAGGGGGCGGATCCGGGGAGCTGTTTTTT.

This CDR3 reads CASSSGRVNSPLHF. The CDR3 DNA reads as TGTGCCAGCAGTTCCGGACGAGTCAATTCACCCCTCCACTTT. This chain connects TRBV12-3 or TRBV12-4 to TRBJ1-6, with unresolved D. Trimming took 4 bases from V and 7 from J, leaving 11 bases between them. This CDR3 spans 14 amino acids.

The chain uses TRBV11-1 and TRBJ2-7; 13 positions match TRBD2. Germline V gene data show CDR1 as SGHAT and CDR2 as FQDESV (reference sequence). The ends lost 4 bases at V and 4 bases at J; junction bases unmatched: 7. The CDR3 length is 16 residues. CDR3 bases: TGTGCCAGCAGCTACCCTGGGACTAGCGGGAAGTACGAGCAGTACTTC. Encoded protein: CASSYPGTSGKYEQYF.

The chain uses TRBV29-1 and TRBJ2-1, with TRBD2 matching 8 bases. The trim removed 5 bases at V and 3 bases at J, leaving 12 bases unmatched. The CDR3 length is 16 residues. CDR1 is SQVTM and CDR2 is ANQGSEA in the germline V gene. The CDR3 DNA sequence: TGCAGCGTTAGGGGAAGATTAGCGGGGTTCTACAATGAGCAGTTCTTC. It codes for CSVRGRLAGFYNEQFF.

This clonotype has just a few counts. This chain joins TRBV5-1 and TRBJ1-2; 8 bases align to TRBD1. Trimming took 2 bases from V and 7 from J; bases not matched to a gene: 7. CDR3 size: 14 residues. Per the germline V gene, CDR1 is SGHRS and CDR2 is YFSETQ. CDR3 sequence: CASSLQDRGGGYTF. CDR3 nucleotide sequence: TGCGCCAGCAGCTTACAAGACAGGGGTGGTGGCTACACCTTC.

V gene TRBV28 combines with J gene TRBJ2-7; 9 bases fit TRBD1. J lost 3 bases, V lost 6 bases, and 9 bases had no gene match. The CDR3 has 15 residues. CDR1 is MDHEN, CDR2 SYDVKM, per germline. The CDR3: CASSSYPTGGYEQYF. DNA for the CDR3: TGTGCCAGCAGCTCATATCCGACAGGGGGCTACGAGCAGTACTTC.

Turning to this clonotype: It may be a read error: a sequence one base away is much more abundant. The chain joins TRBV30 to TRBJ1-4, with 10 bases that match TRBD1. This CDR3 is built from 15 residues. Germline V gene lookup returns CDR1 GTSNPN and CDR2 SVGIG (reference sequence). The CDR3 sequence is CAWMTGTGANEKRFF. The CDR3, as DNA: TGTGCCTGGATGACGGGGACAGGGGCAAATGAAAAACGGTTTTTT.

The V call is TRBV15, the J call TRBJ1-5; TRBD1 matches 7 bases. Germline CDR1 reads LNHNV; CDR2 reads YYDKDF (reference sequence). CDR3 length: 16 residues. Trimming at V came to 3 bases and at J to 2 bases, leaving 7 bases not matched to a gene. The CDR3 loop reads CATSSTNRGRNQPQHF. In DNA, the CDR3 is TGTGCCACCAGCAGCACTAACAGGGGTCGCAATCAGCCCCAGCATTTT. Filled out from reference TRBV15 and TRBJ1-5, the complete variable domain reads DAMVIQNPRYQVTQFGKPVTLSCSQTLNHNVMYWYQQKSSQAPKLLFHYYDKDFNNEADTPDNFQSRRPNTSFCFLDIRSPGLGDTAMYLCATSSTNRGRNQPQHFGDGTRLSIL.

This clonotype showed up many times. The chain links TRBV11-1 to TRBJ2-1; no clear D. V was trimmed by 1 base and J by 9 bases, leaving 13 bases between them. The CDR3 has 14 amino acids. Germline V lookup: CDR1 SGHAT, CDR2 FQDESV (reference sequence). As DNA, the CDR3 is TGTGCCAGCAGCTTAGAACAGACCTACGTTGAGCAGTTCTTC. Protein sequence: CASSLEQTYVEQFF.

This clonotype was recorded many times. The chain joins TRBV12-3 or TRBV12-4 to TRBJ1-6, with TRBD1 matching over 8 bases. The CDR3 covers 15 residues. The V and J ends lost 5 bases and 6 bases, in that order; junction bases with no gene match: 6. Written as DNA, the CDR3 is TGTGCCAGCAGTCCTAGACAGGGGAGTAATTCACCCCTCCACTTT. It specifies CASSPRQGSNSPLHF.

The chain recombines TRBV5-1 with TRBJ1-5; 8 bases are shared with TRBD1. After removal of 0 bases from V and 4 bases from J, the junction contained 9 bases not matched to a gene. Germline assignment: CDR1 SGHRS and CDR2 YFSETQ. The CDR3 extends over 17 amino acids. CDR3 nucleotides: TGCGCCAGCAGCTTGGGGGGAGGGGACAGGACTAATCAGCCCCAGCATTTT. Residues: CASSLGGGDRTNQPQHF.

The gene calls are TRBV19 and TRBJ2-3; TRBD2 aligns across 12 bases. The J segment lost 2 bases and the V segment lost 9 bases, leaving 6 bases of the junction unmatched. Germline V gene lookup returns CDR1 LNHDA and CDR2 SQIVND (reference sequence). This CDR3 has 15 amino acids. The CDR3 protein is CASRTSGIDTDTQYF. The CDR3 DNA reads TGTGCCAGCAGGACTAGCGGGATTGACACAGATACGCAGTATTTT.

This clonotype was observed a handful of times. V usage is TRBV28 and J usage is TRBJ1-4; TRBD1 matches at 9 bases. The germline CDR1 and CDR2 sequences are MDHEN and SYDVKM. CDR3 length: 14 residues. Unmatched junction bases numbered 4, after V lost 6 bases and J lost 5 bases. CDR3 amino acids: CASRRQGGNEKLFF. The CDR3 nucleotides are TGTGCCAGCAGGAGACAGGGGGGGAATGAAAAACTGTTTTTT.

The sample holds many counts of this clonotype. J is TRBJ1-1 and V is TRBV30; D not resolved. This CDR3 spans 14 amino acids. Per germline, CDR1 GTSNPN and CDR2 SVGIG (reference sequence). V lost 0 bases, J lost 4 bases, and 12 bases lay in between. CDR3 sequence: CAWSVDLSRTEAFF. The CDR3 coding sequence is TGTGCCTGGAGTGTAGATCTAAGTCGCACTGAAGCTTTCTTT.

This clonotype came up many times. The chain employs TRBV13 and TRBJ2-7; weak D call: TRBD2 (5 bases). Germline CDR1 PRHDT, CDR2 FYEKMQ (reference sequence). This CDR3 has 12 residues. The V gene lost 5 bases and the J gene lost 4 bases, with 9 bases spanning the gap. The CDR3, as DNA: TGTGCCAGCAGCCACTCGGGGTACGAGCAGTACTTC. Translating it yields CASSHSGYEQYF.

This clonotype showed up many times. The J gene is TRBJ1-1, the V gene TRBV6-1; 8 nucleotides agree with TRBD1. This CDR3 is built from 15 residues. Per germline, CDR1 MNHNS and CDR2 SASEGT. The V gene end was trimmed by 5 bases and the J gene end by 1 base; junction bases not matched to a gene: 6. The CDR3 loop is CASSYQGQANTEAFF. The DNA of the CDR3 is TGTGCCAGCAGTTACCAGGGACAGGCGAACACTGAAGCTTTCTTT.

J is TRBJ2-4 and V is TRBV12-3 or TRBV12-4; 7 nucleotides match TRBD2. Unmatched junction bases numbered 5, after V lost 3 bases and J lost 6 bases. This CDR3 region has 14 residues. The CDR3 spells CASSFFSGANIQYF. The CDR3 coding sequence is TGTGCCAGCAGTTTTTTCAGCGGGGCAAACATTCAGTACTTC.

This clonotype was found a few times. V and J are TRBV5-5 and TRBJ2-5; TRBD1 matches at 10 bases. CDR1 is SGHKS and CDR2 is YYEKEE in the germline V gene (reference sequence). V lost 4 bases to trimming and J lost 1 base; unmatched junction nucleotides: 1. CDR3 length: 14 residues. The CDR3 sequence: CASSRQGAQETQYF. CDR3 DNA: TGTGCCAGCAGCCGACAGGGGGCCCAAGAGACCCAGTACTTC. Supplemented by reference TRBV5-5 and TRBJ2-5, the full variable domain reads DAGVTQSPTHLIKTRGQQVTLRCSPISGHKSVSWYQQVLGQGPQFIFQYYEKEERGRGNFPDRFSARQFPNYSSELNVNALLLGDSALYLCASSRQGAQETQYFGPGTRLLVL.

This chain joins TRBV6-6 and TRBJ1-2; D gene ambiguous. The CDR3 covers 12 residues. The V gene's germline CDR1 is MNHNY and CDR2 SVGAGI (reference sequence). V lost 0 bases and J 6 bases, leaving 5 bases between the germline ends. The CDR3 protein is CASSYSRDGYTF. CDR3 sequence (DNA): TGTGCCAGCAGTTACTCGAGGGATGGCTACACCTTC.

The gene calls are TRBV19 and TRBJ2-7; 13 positions match TRBD2. V shed 5 bases and J 2 bases; nucleotides not matched to a gene: 15. The germline V gene has CDR1 LNHDA and CDR2 SQIVND (reference sequence). The CDR3 covers 19 residues. The CDR3 sequence: CASSDRPGTSGNRPYEQYF. The CDR3 DNA follows: TGTGCCAGTAGTGACCGCCCCGGGACTAGCGGGAACCGACCCTACGAGCAGTACTTC.

Many counts were recorded for this clonotype. CDR3 in amino acids: CASSLARGIAYEQYF. In DNA form, the CDR3 reads TGTGCCAGCAGTTTGGCGAGGGGTATTGCCTACGAGCAGTACTTC. The chain joins TRBV28 to TRBJ2-7; tentatively, D is TRBD1 or TRBD2 (5 bases each). The germline gives CDR1 MDHEN, CDR2 SYDVKM. V was shortened by 3 bases and J by 2 bases, with 14 bases between the two germline ends. This CDR3 has 15 residues. The full variable domain, rest sourced from reference TRBV28 and TRBJ2-7, is DVKVTQSSRYLVKRTGEKVFLECVQDMDHENMFWYRQDPGLGLRLIYFSYDVKMKEKGDIPEGYSVSREKKERFSLILESASTNQTSMYLCASSLARGIAYEQYFGPGTRLTVT.

A single count supports this clonotype. The chain employs TRBV27 and TRBJ1-6; D is perhaps TRBD1 (6 bases). The length of the CDR3 is 14 residues. Trimming removed 3 bases from V and 10 bases from J, with 13 bases in between. The germline gives CDR1 MNHEY, CDR2 SMNVEV (reference sequence). CDR3 DNA: TGTGCCAGCAGTTTGGAGCAGGGGAGATCACCCCTCCACTTT. Translation: CASSLEQGRSPLHF.

This clonotype has a handful of counts. The rearrangement links TRBV6-1 to TRBJ1-1; 11 bases map to TRBD1. The CDR3 spans 15 residues. Germline V gene sequence: CDR1 MNHNS, CDR2 SASEGT. Trimming took 6 bases from V and 6 from J; bases not matched to a gene: 9. CDR3 DNA: TGTGCCAGCAGGGGGCGGGGACAGGGGGGGTCTGAAGCTTTCTTT. Translated: CASRGRGQGGSEAFF.